This TCR beta chain is drawn from a study of T cells in Graves' hyperthyroidism and ophthalmopathy. Whole-study results and caveats: Prediction of ophthalmopathy progression came a median approximately 6 months pre-onset. A model using 13 V-J features told ophthalmopathy apart from stable hyperthyroidism.

V lost 6 bases to trimming and J lost 7 bases, with 22 bases between them. Germline V CDR1 and CDR2: SNHLY, FYNNEI. The CDR3 extends over 15 amino acids. Turning to this clonotype: Its antigen remains unidentified.

Researchers defined stable Graves' hyperthyroidism as no ophthalmopathy progression within 18 months. RNA transcripts served as the template for amplifying TCR beta CDR3 regions. Using the HTBI primer set, a first-round RT-PCR was run on the TCR CDR3. TCRdb reprocessed the multiplex PCR reads via MiXCR and lists one record per CDR3 protein. Of just over 550,000 distinct CDR3 sequences listed, about half were seen once; the top ten hold just over 8%. The clonotype comes from a woman aged 18-30 years with Graves' hyperthyroidism. The chain employs TRBV2 and TRBJ2-7; maybe TRBD2 (7 bases). Sequencing was done on a sample of peripheral blood or thyroid tissue (not recorded which). The CDR3 is CASSPRGGGPEEQYF. The CDR3 DNA follows: TGTGCCAGCAGCCCTAGAGGGGGAGGGCCTGAAGAGCAGTACTTC.